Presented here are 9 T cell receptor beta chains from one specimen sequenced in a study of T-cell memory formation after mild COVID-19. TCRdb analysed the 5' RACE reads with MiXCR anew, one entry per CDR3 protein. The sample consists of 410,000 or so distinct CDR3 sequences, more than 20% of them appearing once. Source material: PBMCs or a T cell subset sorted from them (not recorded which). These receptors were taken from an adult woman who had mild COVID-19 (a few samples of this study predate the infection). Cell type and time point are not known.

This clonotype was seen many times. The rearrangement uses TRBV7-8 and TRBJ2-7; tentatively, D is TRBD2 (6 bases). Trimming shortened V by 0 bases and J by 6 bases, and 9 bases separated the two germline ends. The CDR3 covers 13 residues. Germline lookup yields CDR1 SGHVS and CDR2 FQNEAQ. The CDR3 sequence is CASSLARGSEQYF. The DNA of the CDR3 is TGTGCCAGCAGCTTAGCGCGGGGTAGCGAGCAGTACTTC.

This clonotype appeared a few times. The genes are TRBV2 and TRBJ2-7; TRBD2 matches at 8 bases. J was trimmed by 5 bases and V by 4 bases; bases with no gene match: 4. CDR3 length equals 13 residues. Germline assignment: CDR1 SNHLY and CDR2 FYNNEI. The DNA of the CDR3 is TGTGCCAGCAGTGGTCTAGCGGGCCACGAGCAGTACTTC. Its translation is CASSGLAGHEQYF.

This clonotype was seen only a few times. The CDR3 protein is CASSSSGPLGEQYF. The CDR3 bases are TGTGCCAGCAGTTCTTCCGGGCCCCTGGGGGAGCAGTACTTC. The chain joins TRBV12-3 or TRBV12-4 to TRBJ2-7; D call uncertain. The CDR3 totals 14 residues. With 4 bases removed from V and 7 bases from J, the gap between germline ends came to 17 bases.

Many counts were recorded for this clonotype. Here the CDR3 DNA reads TGTGCCAGCAGCCCTATCCTCAGGGAATGGAACGAGCAGTACTTC. It yields the protein CASSPILREWNEQYF. The chain employs TRBV11-1 and TRBJ2-7, with a possible D match to TRBD1 (5 bases). Germline V gives CDR1 SGHAT, CDR2 FQDESV (reference sequence). V shed 5 bases and J shed 5 bases, with 19 bases lying between them. The CDR3 is made up of 15 amino acids. Full variable domain (rest looked up from reference TRBV11-1 and TRBJ2-7): EAEVAQSPRYKITEKSQAVAFWCDPISGHATLYWYRQILGQGPELLVQFQDESVVDDSQLPKDRFSAERLKGVDSTLKIQPAELGDSAMYLCASSPILREWNEQYFGPGTRLTVT.

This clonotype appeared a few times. The CDR3 spells CASSYRGGRLHQPQHF. In DNA form, the CDR3 reads TGTGCCAGCAGTTACAGGGGCGGAAGACTCCATCAGCCCCAGCATTTT. The chain links TRBV6-2 or TRBV6-3 to TRBJ1-5, with D possibly matching TRBD1 (5 bases). Germline loops: CDR1 MNHEY, CDR2 SVGEGT. CDR3 length equals 16 residues. Between the trimmed V and J ends, which lost 2 bases and 5 bases, there was a span of 16 bases.

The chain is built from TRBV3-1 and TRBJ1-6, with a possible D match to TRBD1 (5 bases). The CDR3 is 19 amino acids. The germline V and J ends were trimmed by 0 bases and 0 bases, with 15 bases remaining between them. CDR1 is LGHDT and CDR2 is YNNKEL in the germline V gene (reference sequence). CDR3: CASSQEFSEGSSYNSPLHF. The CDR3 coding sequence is TGTGCCAGCAGCCAAGAATTTAGCGAGGGGAGCTCCTATAATTCACCCCTCCACTTT.

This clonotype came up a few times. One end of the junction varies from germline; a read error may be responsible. CDR3 DNA: TGTGCCAGCGGTGACTACCTGGGAGTCGGGCAGTACTTC. Protein: CASGDYLGVGQYF. The genes are TRBV2 and TRBJ2-7, with D maybe TRBD2 (5 bases). Germline CDR1 and CDR2: SNHLY and FYNNEI. The CDR3 covers 13 residues.

As DNA, the CDR3 is TGCAGTGCTAGGGAGGGGGGATCTCCTGAAAAACTGTTTTTT. Encoded protein: CSAREGGSPEKLFF. J is TRBJ1-4 and V is TRBV20-1; TRBD1 might be the D (6 bases). The CDR3 sequence is 14 residues long. In germline, CDR1 is DFQATT, CDR2 SNEGSKA (reference sequence). Trimming took 3 bases from V and 7 from J, leaving 15 bases between them.

This chain's CDR3 is CASRYGKEAFF. The DNA of the CDR3 is TGTGCCAGCAGATACGGAAAGGAAGCTTTCTTT. The chain couples TRBV12-3 or TRBV12-4 to TRBJ1-1; D gene ambiguous. Trimming removed 6 bases at V and 8 bases at J, with 10 bases between. The CDR3 consists of 11 residues.